This T cell receptor beta chain emerged from a study of beta chain features in type 1 diabetes. Overall study: Across all samples, about 100,000,000 sorted cells were examined.

This clone was detected a few times. As yet, its antigen is unknown. General study points: It was among patients, rather than healthy donors, that naive, central memory and Treg TCRB repertoires appeared more similar. Shortening that was moderate but significant affected the TCRB CDR3s of Type 1 diabetes patients in all four CD4+ subsets.

The CDR3 spans 13 residues. V gave up 3 bases and J gave up 3 bases, with 8 bases separating them. Per the germline V gene, CDR1 is SEHNR and CDR2 is FQNEAQ (reference sequence). All of the isolated RNA was reverse transcribed, so expressed TCRB transcripts were sequenced. About 3.7 million reads per sample were averaged for naive, central memory and regulatory samples. Clones were sequenced by immunoSEQ multiplex PCR, and TCRdb holds only the in-frame ones, with some missing. In the table there are some 150,000 clones, approximately 9.2% of which are singletons. The receptor comes from a man younger than 30 in good health. The V gene is TRBV7-9, the J gene TRBJ1-2; perhaps TRBD1 as D (5 bases). Sequences were obtained from central memory CD4+ T cells from blood. CDR3 protein: CASSLQTDYGYTF. The CDR3 region has the DNA TGTGCCAGCAGCTTGCAGACAGACTATGGCTACACCTTC.